Presented here are 28 T cell receptor beta chains from one specimen sequenced in a study of neurological immune-mediated disorders (dated by TCRdb to between 2017 and 2020). Explained via the paper, the time point label denotes: longitudinal time-point 3. Library method: 5' RACE. TCRdb lists the instrument as Illumina HiSeq 2500. TCRdb reprocessing: public reads trimmed at Q25 with fastp, clones called with MiXCR, in-frame beta chains kept. Rows matching on CDR3 protein sequence are summarized as one entry with the most common DNA and genes. This sample holds roughly 100,000 distinct CDR3 sequences; roughly 10% were observed only once. Approximately 3.1% of the sample goes to the ten largest clones. The specimen sequenced was PBMCs. The source of these receptors is a female donor with HTLV-1-associated myelopathy (HAM/TSP).

This clonotype was recorded many times. The chain recombines TRBV20-1 with TRBJ2-3; 14 positions agree with TRBD2. CDR1 DFQATT and CDR2 SNEGSKA come from the germline V gene (reference sequence). This CDR3 has 14 amino acids. Losses at the gene ends were 6 bases for V and 4 bases for J; bases not matched to a gene: 3. The CDR3 sequence is CSATTSGGADTQYF. In nucleotides, the CDR3 is TGCAGTGCGACGACTAGCGGGGGGGCAGATACGCAGTATTTT.

This clonotype was recorded at least ten times. The V gene is TRBV21-1, the J gene TRBJ2-2; the DNA was not used to check the table's D call, TRBD1. TRBV21-1 is given as a pseudogene. The CDR3 spans 18 residues. CDR3 coding DNA: TGTGCCAGCAGCATGTACCCCTCCGGGACCCTGGGAACCGGGGAGCTGTTTTTT. Its translation: CASSMYPSGTLGTGELFF.

The chain links TRBV20-1 to TRBJ2-7, with D uncertain. The V end was cut by 0 bases, the J end by 0 bases, with 12 bases between. CDR1 and CDR2 from the germline V gene are DFQATT and SNEGSKA (reference sequence). The CDR3 is 15 residues long. CDR3 DNA sequence: TGCAGTGCTAGAGATCTCCGACGGAACTCCTACGAGCAGTACTTC. This encodes CSARDLRRNSYEQYF.

This clonotype showed up just a few times. V usage is TRBV20-1 and J usage is TRBJ2-2; possibly TRBD1 for D (6 bases). V lost 0 bases to trimming and J lost 5 bases, with 19 bases between them. Germline assignment: CDR1 DFQATT and CDR2 SNEGSKA (reference sequence). CDR3 size: 17 residues. The DNA of the CDR3 is TGCAGTGCTAGAGATCCGGGATTACCCGGACAGACCGGGGAGCTGTTTTTT. Protein sequence: CSARDPGLPGQTGELFF.

This clonotype was seen many times. The chain employs TRBV5-6 and TRBJ1-1; D might be TRBD1 (5 bases). V lost 3 bases to trimming and J lost 4 bases, with 19 bases between them. Germline V gene lookup returns CDR1 SGHDT and CDR2 YYEEEE. CDR3 length equals 16 residues. Here the CDR3 reads CASSSPREPRGTEAFF. The CDR3 nucleotides are TGTGCCAGCAGCTCTCCCCGGGAGCCTAGGGGCACTGAAGCTTTCTTT.

Ten or more counts support this clonotype. The chain has TRBV29-1 and TRBJ1-1; possible D gene TRBD1, 5 bases. Germline CDR1 is SQVTM and CDR2 is ANQGSEA. Deletions cut 3 bases from V and 9 bases from J, with 17 bases between. CDR3 size: 13 residues. The chain's CDR3 is CSVDYGGRGKAFF. CDR3 DNA sequence: TGCAGCGTTGACTACGGGGGACGGGGGAAAGCTTTCTTT.

As regards this clonotype: A much larger clone lies one base from this, so it may be a read error. This CDR3 is CSARQGWLTKNIQYF. The CDR3 DNA sequence: TGCAGTGCCCGACAGGGATGGCTAACCAAAAACATTCAGTACTTC. The V and J genes are TRBV20-1 and TRBJ2-4, with 7 bases identical to TRBD1. With 6 bases clipped from V and 2 bases from J, the junction kept 10 bases outside the gene matches. Germline V gene sequence: CDR1 DFQATT, CDR2 SNEGSKA (reference sequence). The CDR3 covers 15 residues.

This clonotype was seen at least ten times. V and J are TRBV10-3 and TRBJ2-1; 7 nucleotides match TRBD1. CDR3 length: 15 amino acids. CDR1 and CDR2 (germline): ENHRY, SYGVKD. V lost 5 bases to trimming and J lost 7 bases; unmatched junction nucleotides: 11. This CDR3 is CAISHGDRDGNEQFF. For the CDR3, the DNA is TGTGCCATCAGTCATGGCGACAGGGACGGAAATGAGCAGTTCTTC.

CDR3 loop: CASSLGTLDRDSPLHF. DNA for the CDR3: TGCGCCAGCAGCTTGGGGACCTTAGACCGTGATTCACCCCTCCACTTT. This sequence joins TRBV5-1 and TRBJ1-6, with unresolved D. Between the trimmed V and J ends, which lost 0 bases and 8 bases, there was a span of 15 bases. Germline V gives CDR1 SGHRS, CDR2 YFSETQ. The CDR3 is 16 amino acids.

This clonotype has a count of ten or more. The chain combines TRBV20-1 with TRBJ2-3; TRBD1 aligns across 9 bases. The CDR3 length is 16 residues. Looked up from germline, CDR1 is DFQATT and CDR2 is SNEGSKA (reference sequence). V trimming: 0 bases; J trimming: 3 bases; junction bases outside the gene matches: 7. The CDR3 loop reads CSARDRTGVKTDTQYF. The CDR3 region has the DNA TGCAGTGCTAGAGACCGGACAGGGGTGAAAACAGATACGCAGTATTTT.

The CDR3 here is CASRTRDGCYEQYF. The CDR3, as DNA: TGTGCAAGTCGCACACGGGACGGCTGCTACGAGCAGTACTTC. The chain combines TRBV12-2 with TRBJ2-7; the table calls TRBD1, which could not be checked here. TRBV12-2 is listed as a pseudogene. This CDR3 is 14 amino acids long.

This clonotype was counted a few times. The genes are TRBV5-1 and TRBJ2-3; no definite D call. CDR1 is SGHRS, CDR2 YFSETQ, per germline. Trimming took 0 bases from V and 6 from J, leaving 17 bases between them. This CDR3 is built from 16 residues. The CDR3 DNA reads as TGCGCCAGCAGCTTGGTCGAGACGCTGGTTACTGATACGCAGTATTTT. Residues: CASSLVETLVTDTQYF.

This clonotype was counted ten times or more. The V gene is TRBV12-3 or TRBV12-4, the J gene TRBJ2-4; the match to TRBD1 covers 9 bases. This CDR3 contains 17 residues. Germline trimming cut 1 base from V and 0 bases from J; bases unmatched to any gene: 4. As DNA, the CDR3 is TGTGCCAGCAGTTTAGGGACAGGGGCCTTAGCCAAAAACATTCAGTACTTC. This encodes CASSLGTGALAKNIQYF.

In this sample, this clonotype turned up many times. The rearrangement uses TRBV5-6 and TRBJ2-3; D might be TRBD1 (5 bases). V was pared by 2 bases and J by 5 bases, with 15 bases between. Germline CDR1 is SGHDT and CDR2 is YYEEEE. There are 15 residues in the CDR3. For the CDR3, the DNA is TGTGCCAGCAGCTTTGACCAGGGATTAGTAGATACGCAGTATTTT. It is translated as CASSFDQGLVDTQYF.

This clonotype was picked up many times. V and J are TRBV24-1 and TRBJ2-1; tentative D call: TRBD1 (5 bases). The CDR3 sequence is 17 residues long. Trimming left V 0 bases short and J 6 bases short, with 17 bases between. Germline-derived CDR1 and CDR2 are KGHDR and SFDVKD. This chain's CDR3 is CATSDLQVVTGSNEQFF. CDR3 DNA: TGTGCCACCAGTGATTTGCAAGTGGTTACAGGTAGCAATGAGCAGTTCTTC.

This clonotype was found many times. This chain uses TRBV18 with TRBJ2-7; 13 bases map to TRBD2. The J segment lost 2 bases and the V segment lost 4 bases, leaving 5 bases of the junction unmatched. CDR3 size: 16 residues. CDR1 and CDR2 (germline): KGHSH, LQKENI. The CDR3 DNA follows: TGTGCCAGCTCACGTGGACTAGCGGGGGACGCCTACGAGCAGTACTTC. This translates into CASSRGLAGDAYEQYF.

This clonotype was seen more than once but under ten times. The chain is built from TRBV2 and TRBJ1-1; tentatively, D is TRBD1 (5 bases). From germline, CDR1 is SNHLY and CDR2 FYNNEI. The CDR3 is 14 amino acids. V was cut by 4 bases and J by 5 bases, with 14 bases left in between. The CDR3 DNA is TGTGCCAGCAGTGGACCGGGACGGGGGACTGAAGCTTTCTTT. It encodes CASSGPGRGTEAFF.

This clonotype was detected many times. The rearrangement joins TRBV7-9 to TRBJ2-5, with 11 bases lining up with TRBD2. CDR1 is SEHNR and CDR2 is FQNEAQ in the germline V gene (reference sequence). The length of the CDR3 is 16 residues. The junction had 6 bases not matched to a gene; V was cut back by 3 bases and J by 3 bases. CDR3 loop: CASSFSSLAGEETQYF. In DNA, the CDR3 is TGTGCCAGCAGCTTTTCCTCACTAGCGGGGGAAGAGACCCAGTACTTC.

This clonotype was counted at least ten times. The CDR3 reads CASSSSQGQTFAGELFF. The CDR3 DNA sequence: TGTGCCAGCAGCTCGTCCCAGGGACAGACGTTCGCCGGGGAGCTGTTTTTT. This chain uses TRBV7-8 with TRBJ2-2, with 7 bases lining up with TRBD1. The germline V gene encodes CDR1 SGHVS and CDR2 FQNEAQ. V lost 4 bases and J lost 6; bases outside the gene matches: 14. There are 17 residues in the CDR3.

This clonotype was seen ten or more times. V gene TRBV20-1 combines with J gene TRBJ2-1; 12 bases are a match to TRBD2. Germline values: CDR1 DFQATT, CDR2 SNEGSKA (reference sequence). Trimming took 1 base from V and 4 from J; bases not matched to a gene: 8. The CDR3 has 17 residues. The CDR3 DNA reads TGCAGTGCTAGAGCACCTACTAGCGGGGGGCGGTACAATGAGCAGTTCTTC. It translates to CSARAPTSGGRYNEQFF.

Many counts were recorded for this clonotype. The gene calls are TRBV5-1 and TRBJ1-2, with D tentatively TRBD1 (5 bases). CDR3 length: 17 amino acids. Deletions cut 6 bases from V and 3 bases from J, with 24 bases between. Germline V gene data show CDR1 as SGHRS and CDR2 as YFSETQ. Here the CDR3 reads CASIQLGRRHTHYGYTF. The CDR3 coding sequence is TGCGCCAGCATTCAGCTGGGGCGGCGACATACCCACTATGGCTACACCTTC.

This clonotype was seen repeatedly, ten times or more. The chain joins TRBV11-2 to TRBJ2-3; D tentatively reads TRBD1 or TRBD2 (5 bases each). Per germline, CDR1 SGHAT and CDR2 FQNNGV. Trimming took 0 bases from V and 5 from J, leaving 15 bases between them. The CDR3 is 16 amino acids. In DNA form, the CDR3 reads TGTGCCAGCAGCTTAGAGGGGGTGACTACTGGAGATACGCAGTATTTT. Protein sequence: CASSLEGVTTGDTQYF.

This clonotype has at least ten counts. The V gene is TRBV10-3, the J gene TRBJ1-2; D unclear. Trimming stripped 0 bases from V and 4 bases from J, with 15 bases between. Germline V gene sequence: CDR1 ENHRY, CDR2 SYGVKD. The CDR3 covers 16 residues. The CDR3 loop reads CAISESLGRTTYGYTF. The CDR3 bases are TGTGCCATCAGTGAGTCTTTAGGCCGTACGACCTATGGCTACACCTTC.

V usage is TRBV5-1 and J usage is TRBJ2-1; a weak D match, TRBD1 (5 bases). Looked up from germline, CDR1 is SGHRS and CDR2 is YFSETQ. This CDR3 is built from 15 residues. The V end was cut by 1 base, the J end by 7 bases, with 15 bases between. DNA of the CDR3: TGCGCCAGCAGCTTGTTTCAGGGCACAGAGAATGAGCAGTTCTTC. It encodes CASSLFQGTENEQFF.

This clonotype was seen more than once but under ten times. A read error may be the cause here, since a much bigger clone is one base away. J is TRBJ2-3 and V is TRBV7-2, with D possibly TRBD2 on 5 matching bases. V lost 3 bases to trimming and J lost 10 bases, with 14 bases between them. The CDR3 is made up of 13 amino acids. Germline CDR1 is SGHTA and CDR2 is FQGNSA. The CDR3 reads CASSFAGQAAQYF. CDR3 DNA: TGTGCCAGCAGCTTTGCGGGCCAGGCAGCGCAGTATTTT.

This clonotype was seen ten or more times. The rearrangement joins TRBV20-1 to TRBJ2-3, with 7 positions matching TRBD2. Germline trimming cut 5 bases from V and 0 bases from J; bases unmatched to any gene: 11. This CDR3 is 16 amino acids long. From germline, CDR1 is DFQATT and CDR2 SNEGSKA (reference sequence). The CDR3 DNA reads TGCAGTGCTCGGGAATCTGGGGGGGGTAGCACAGATACGCAGTATTTT. Protein sequence: CSARESGGGSTDTQYF.

The V gene is TRBV5-1, the J gene TRBJ2-7; 8 positions match TRBD2. Trimming removed 4 bases from V and 2 bases from J; junction bases left unmatched: 23. The CDR3 is 20 residues long. Germline CDR1 reads SGHRS; CDR2 reads YFSETQ. For the CDR3, the DNA is TGCGCCAGCAGCAGCGGGGGTTGTAGGCAGGGACCCTATCTACCCTACGAGCAGTACTTC. The encoded protein is CASSSGGCRQGPYLPYEQYF.

The gene calls are TRBV5-5 and TRBJ2-7; weak D call: TRBD2 (5 bases). The CDR3 runs 13 residues. Between the trimmed V and J ends, which lost 0 bases and 7 bases, there was a span of 11 bases. The germline V gene encodes CDR1 SGHKS and CDR2 YYEKEE (reference sequence). CDR3 sequence: CASSLGRTGEQYF. The CDR3 DNA reads as TGTGCCAGCAGCTTGGGCAGGACGGGAGAGCAGTACTTC. Drawing the rest from reference TRBV5-5 and TRBJ2-7, the complete variable domain is DAGVTQSPTHLIKTRGQQVTLRCSPISGHKSVSWYQQVLGQGPQFIFQYYEKEERGRGNFPDRFSARQFPNYSSELNVNALLLGDSALYLCASSLGRTGEQYFGPGTRLTVT.